Below are 13 T cell receptor beta chains sequenced from a single sample in a study of preoperative IRX-2 immunotherapy in early breast cancer. Assay: immunoSEQ multiplex PCR; the TCRdb copy retains only in-frame clones and omits some. The table lists tens of thousands of clones, 82% of them singletons. Treatment reported: preoperative locoregional IRX-2 cytokine immunotherapy. Sample collection occurred from a patient treated with IRX-2 immunotherapy. The receptor set was obtained from a human donor with breast cancer.

The V gene is TRBV11-3, the J gene TRBJ2-2; 9 bases map to TRBD1. CDR1 is SGHNT and CDR2 is YENEEA in the germline V gene. This CDR3 has 17 residues. V lost 6 bases and J lost 6; bases outside the gene matches: 14. The CDR3 loop reads CASSLRTGTGPAGELFF. CDR3 coding DNA: TGTGCCAGCAGTTTAAGGACCGGGACAGGGCCGGCCGGGGAGCTGTTTTTT.

Only one count was recorded for this clone. This rearrangement joins TRBV7-1 to TRBJ1-4; a possible D gene is TRBD1 (5 bases). TRBV7-1 is sorted into the ORF group, with uncertain function. V shed 5 bases and J shed 2 bases, with 12 bases lying between them. The CDR3 has 15 amino acids. The CDR3 DNA follows: TGTGCCAGCAGCGTAACAGGAGGGACTAATGAAAAACTGTTTTTT. It yields the protein CASSVTGGTNEKLFF.

The gene calls are TRBV28 and TRBJ1-1, with D unclear. The CDR3 loop spans 12 amino acids. The V gene lost 3 bases and the J gene lost 0 bases, with 2 bases spanning the gap. CDR1 is MDHEN, CDR2 SYDVKM, per germline. The CDR3 DNA follows: TGTGCCAGCAGTTTCATGAACACTGAAGCTTTCTTT. It specifies CASSFMNTEAFF. The whole variable domain, filled in from reference TRBV28 and TRBJ1-1, reads DVKVTQSSRYLVKRTGEKVFLECVQDMDHENMFWYRQDPGLGLRLIYFSYDVKMKEKGDIPEGYSVSREKKERFSLILESASTNQTSMYLCASSFMNTEAFFGQGTRLTVV.

This sequence joins TRBV6-7 and TRBJ2-3, with 15 positions matching TRBD2. TRBV6-7 is designated an ORF whose function remains uncertain. V shed 11 bases, J shed 4 bases, and the junction held 22 bases outside the gene matches. This CDR3 has 20 amino acids. The CDR3 sequence: CAGENPKGGLAGGPSDTQYF. Here the CDR3 DNA reads TGTGCCGGCGAAAATCCCAAAGGCGGACTAGCGGGAGGGCCCTCAGATACGCAGTATTTT.

This clone was seen just once. The chain couples TRBV5-1 to TRBJ2-3; 8 bases line up with TRBD1. Germline CDR1 and CDR2: SGHRS and YFSETQ. The CDR3 consists of 15 residues. After removal of 4 bases from V and 4 bases from J, the junction contained 8 bases not matched to a gene. Here the CDR3 reads CASSRTGSDSDTQYF. In DNA form, the CDR3 reads TGCGCCAGCAGCAGGACAGGGAGCGATTCAGATACGCAGTATTTT.

The chain recombines TRBV29-1 with TRBJ1-4; 9 bases agree with TRBD1. Trimming removed 6 bases from V and 4 bases from J; junction bases left unmatched: 3. The germline V gene encodes CDR1 SQVTM and CDR2 ANQGSEA. There are 13 residues in the CDR3. Here the CDR3 DNA reads TGCAGCGTCCGGGACAGGGTTAATGAAAAACTGTTTTTT. It codes for CSVRDRVNEKLFF.

V and J are TRBV19 and TRBJ1-3, with D uncertain. V shed 9 bases and J shed 2 bases, with 11 bases lying between them. CDR1 is LNHDA, CDR2 SQIVND, per germline (reference sequence). The CDR3 is made up of 13 amino acids. In DNA, the CDR3 is TGTGCCAGCGGAGGCCGGGCTGGAAACACCATATATTTT. Residues: CASGGRAGNTIYF.

The genes are TRBV5-1 and TRBJ1-2, with D possibly being TRBD1 (6 bases). The CDR3 contains 14 residues. Germline lookup yields CDR1 SGHRS and CDR2 YFSETQ. Trimming left V 4 bases short and J 0 bases short, with 10 bases between. The CDR3 is CASSLGTPNYGYTF. The CDR3 nucleotides are TGCGCCAGCAGCCTTGGGACACCTAACTATGGCTACACCTTC.

The V call is TRBV28, the J call TRBJ1-5; D unclear. Between the trimmed V and J ends, which lost 3 bases and 5 bases, there was a span of 5 bases. The germline V gene has CDR1 MDHEN and CDR2 SYDVKM. The CDR3 has 12 amino acids. The CDR3 reads CASSFPHQPQHF. CDR3 DNA: TGTGCCAGCAGTTTCCCCCATCAGCCCCAGCATTTT. The whole variable domain, filled in from reference TRBV28 and TRBJ1-5, reads DVKVTQSSRYLVKRTGEKVFLECVQDMDHENMFWYRQDPGLGLRLIYFSYDVKMKEKGDIPEGYSVSREKKERFSLILESASTNQTSMYLCASSFPHQPQHFGDGTRLSIL.

The V and J genes are TRBV14 and TRBJ2-7; TRBD2 matches at 11 bases. The CDR3 is 14 residues long. V was pared by 4 bases and J by 4 bases, with 3 bases of the junction left unmatched. Germline assignment: CDR1 SGHDN and CDR2 FVKESK. The CDR3 is CASSRTSGYYEQYF. CDR3 nucleotide sequence: TGTGCCAGCAGCCGGACTAGCGGGTATTACGAGCAGTACTTC.

The chain recombines TRBV6-8 with TRBJ2-2; D not resolved. The CDR3 spans 12 residues. Trimming cost V 7 bases and J 4 bases, with 7 bases left between them. The germline gives CDR1 MNHGY, CDR2 SAAAGT. CDR3 in DNA: TGTGCCAGCAATGACCCCACCGGGGAGCTGTTTTTT. This codes for CASNDPTGELFF.

The chain carries TRBV11-3 and TRBJ2-5; D assignment may be TRBD1 or TRBD2 (6 bases each). CDR3 length: 16 residues. Germline V gene sequence: CDR1 SGHNT, CDR2 YENEEA. V dropped 3 bases and J dropped 3 bases, with 17 bases sitting between them. CDR3 coding DNA: TGTGCCAGCAGCTTCAATACGGGGGCCGCAAAAGAGACCCAGTACTTC. Its protein is CASSFNTGAAKETQYF.

This clone is a singleton in its sample. The chain uses TRBV18 and TRBJ2-2; D gene unclear. Germline V lookup: CDR1 KGHSH, CDR2 LQKENI. Trimming took 3 bases from V and 6 from J, leaving 11 bases between them. This CDR3 has 14 residues. Here the CDR3 DNA reads TGTGCCAGCTCACCCACGGTTGGGCCCGGGGAGCTGTTTTTT. Translating gives CASSPTVGPGELFF.